These T cell receptor beta chains were read from a single sample in a study of siplizumab effects on memory and regulatory T cells. Only in-frame clones appear in the TCRdb table, and some are missing; sequencing was by immunoSEQ multiplex PCR. The table shows 100,000 or so clones, with about 95% occurring only once. What was sequenced was non-Treg CD4+ T cells sorted from blood. The source of these receptors is a human donor in good health. The CDR3 runs from the conserved cysteine through the conserved F or W. Each record gives: J gene, clone size, V gene, D gene, CDR3 DNA, CDR3 protein. The D gene is left open where the match is weak. Clone size, where shown, is once, few, many, or a class for clones that have expanded.

j_call: TRBJ2-2; clone_size: NA; v_call: TRBV2; d_call: NA; cdr3_nt: TGTGCGAGCAACCCAGGGGCGAACACCGGGGAGCTGTTTTTT; cdr3_aa: CASNPGANTGELFF
j_call: TRBJ1-3; clone_size: NA; v_call: TRBV29-1; d_call: NA; cdr3_nt: TGCAGCGTTGAAGCGGCAGGGCCAGGAAACACCATATATTTT; cdr3_aa: CSVEAAGPGNTIYF
j_call: TRBJ1-1; clone_size: NA; v_call: TRBV5-1; d_call: NA; cdr3_nt: TGCGCCAGCAGCTTGGTACCCGGGGGAAGCAAAACTGAAGCTTTCTTT; cdr3_aa: CASSLVPGGSKTEAFF
j_call: TRBJ2-7; clone_size: NA; v_call: TRBV7-2; d_call: TRBD1; cdr3_nt: TGTGCCAGCAGCTCGACAGGGAGCTCCTACGAGCAGTACTTC; cdr3_aa: CASSSTGSSYEQYF
j_call: TRBJ2-7; clone_size: few; v_call: TRBV2; d_call: TRBD2; cdr3_nt: TGTGCCAGCAAACCGGGACTAGCGGGAGGCAGGGTCTACGAGCAGTACTTC; cdr3_aa: CASKPGLAGGRVYEQYF
j_call: TRBJ2-3; clone_size: once; v_call: TRBV10-1; d_call: TRBD2; cdr3_nt: TGCGCCAGCAATGCAGCCGGACTAGACAAAGATACGCAGTATTTT; cdr3_aa: CASNAAGLDKDTQYF
j_call: TRBJ1-1; clone_size: NA; v_call: TRBV11-1; d_call: NA; cdr3_nt: TGTGCCAGCAGCCCGAGAGAGGGTCGCGACACTGAAGCTTTCTTT; cdr3_aa: CASSPREGRDTEAFF
j_call: TRBJ1-2; clone_size: once; v_call: TRBV11-2; d_call: NA; cdr3_nt: TGTGCCAGCAGCTTCGAAGGGGTTGGCTACACCTTC; cdr3_aa: CASSFEGVGYTF
j_call: TRBJ2-1; clone_size: NA; v_call: TRBV19; d_call: TRBD2; cdr3_nt: TGTGCCAGTAGTCCTAGCGGGAGTGGTCCCGATGAGCAGTTCTTC; cdr3_aa: CASSPSGSGPDEQFF
j_call: TRBJ1-2; clone_size: NA; v_call: TRBV19; d_call: TRBD1; cdr3_nt: TGTGCCAGTAGTGGCCGACAGGGTTTCTATGGCTACACCTTC; cdr3_aa: CASSGRQGFYGYTF
j_call: TRBJ2-7; clone_size: once; v_call: TRBV5-1; d_call: NA; cdr3_nt: TGCGCCAGCAGCTTGTACCTTCCCATCAGGCCTAGCTCCTACGAGCAGTACTTC; cdr3_aa: CASSLYLPIRPSSYEQYF
j_call: TRBJ2-2; clone_size: NA; v_call: TRBV5-8; d_call: NA; cdr3_nt: TGTGCCAGCAGCTTAAACCGGAACACCGGGGAGCTGTTTTTT; cdr3_aa: CASSLNRNTGELFF
j_call: TRBJ2-3; clone_size: NA; v_call: TRBV7-8; d_call: TRBD2; cdr3_nt: TGTGCCAGCAGCTTAGCGTCCTCTAGCGGGAGGGCCGCGGCTCGGACAGATACGCAGTATTTT; cdr3_aa: CASSLASSSGRAAARTDTQYF
j_call: TRBJ2-3; clone_size: NA; v_call: TRBV20-1; d_call: NA; cdr3_nt: TGCAGTGCTAGGAAGACAGATACGCAGTATTTT; cdr3_aa: CSARKTDTQYF
j_call: TRBJ2-2; clone_size: NA; v_call: TRBV11-3; d_call: NA; cdr3_nt: TGTGCCAGCAGCTTAGATACCACCGGGGAGCTGTTTTTT; cdr3_aa: CASSLDTTGELFF
j_call: TRBJ2-7; clone_size: NA; v_call: TRBV4-2; d_call: NA; cdr3_nt: TGTGCCAGCAGCCCCAACAGCCTAAGCCCCGACGAGCAGTACTTC; cdr3_aa: CASSPNSLSPDEQYF
j_call: TRBJ2-5; clone_size: once; v_call: TRBV5-1; d_call: NA; cdr3_nt: TGCGCCAGCAGCCCCCAAGAGACCCAGTACTTC; cdr3_aa: CASSPQETQYF
j_call: TRBJ2-5; clone_size: NA; v_call: TRBV7-9; d_call: NA; cdr3_nt: TGTGCCAGCAGCTTAAGCGGACAAGAGACCCAGTACTTC; cdr3_aa: CASSLSGQETQYF
j_call: TRBJ2-3; clone_size: NA; v_call: TRBV27; d_call: TRBD1; cdr3_nt: TGTGCCAGCAGTCCCCGGGACAGGGGAGTCACAGATACGCAGTATTTT; cdr3_aa: CASSPRDRGVTDTQYF
j_call: TRBJ2-3; clone_size: NA; v_call: TRBV23-1; d_call: TRBD2; cdr3_nt: TGCGCCAGCAGTCAATCGACTAGCGGGAGGGTGGGGGATACGCAGTATTTT; cdr3_aa: CASSQSTSGRVGDTQYF
j_call: TRBJ1-4; clone_size: once; v_call: TRBV6-6; d_call: NA; cdr3_nt: TGTGCCAGCAGCTGGGTCCTAAATGAAAAACTGTTTTTT; cdr3_aa: CASSWVLNEKLFF
j_call: TRBJ2-6; clone_size: NA; v_call: TRBV2; d_call: NA; cdr3_nt: TGTGCCAGCATGTCAGGGTCTGGGGCCAACGTCCTGACTTTC; cdr3_aa: CASMSGSGANVLTF
j_call: TRBJ2-3; clone_size: NA; v_call: TRBV5-6; d_call: TRBD2; cdr3_nt: TGTGCCAGCAGCTTGGAACTGGGCGGGAGAACCGCAGATACGCAGTATTTT; cdr3_aa: CASSLELGGRTADTQYF
j_call: TRBJ2-7; clone_size: NA; v_call: TRBV6-5; d_call: NA; cdr3_nt: TGTGCCAGCAGTTACGCTAGCCTCCAGTACTTC; cdr3_aa: CASSYASLQYF
j_call: TRBJ2-1; clone_size: NA; v_call: TRBV28; d_call: TRBD2; cdr3_nt: TGTGCCATCCCATCGGGACTAGCGACCAATGAGCAGTTCTTC; cdr3_aa: CAIPSGLATNEQFF
j_call: TRBJ2-3; clone_size: NA; v_call: TRBV5-6; d_call: NA; cdr3_nt: TGTGCCAGCAGCTCGCCCCATTGGACCCCCGGGGATACGCAGTATTTT; cdr3_aa: CASSSPHWTPGDTQYF
j_call: TRBJ2-3; clone_size: NA; v_call: TRBV6-1; d_call: TRBD2; cdr3_nt: TGTGCCAGCAGTGAAGTCGTCGGGAGGAGCACAGATACGCAGTATTTT; cdr3_aa: CASSEVVGRSTDTQYF
j_call: TRBJ2-1; clone_size: NA; v_call: TRBV6-6; d_call: NA; cdr3_nt: TGTGCCAGCAGTTACTCGCGGGCAGGCGGGACCCTTTTCTTC; cdr3_aa: CASSYSRAGGTLFF
j_call: TRBJ2-3; clone_size: once; v_call: TRBV5-1; d_call: NA; cdr3_nt: TGCGCCAGCAGCTTGTGGAAAACAGATACGCAGTATTTT; cdr3_aa: CASSLWKTDTQYF
j_call: TRBJ2-7; clone_size: NA; v_call: TRBV19; d_call: TRBD1; cdr3_nt: TGTGCCAGTAGACCGGACAGGGGCAGCCACGAGCAGTACTTC; cdr3_aa: CASRPDRGSHEQYF
j_call: TRBJ2-7; clone_size: once; v_call: TRBV4-2; d_call: NA; cdr3_nt: TGTGCCAGCAGCCCTAGGGAGGGGGTCTACGAGCAGTACTTC; cdr3_aa: CASSPREGVYEQYF
j_call: TRBJ2-3; clone_size: NA; v_call: TRBV7-3; d_call: TRBD1; cdr3_nt: TGTGCCAATACGACAGGGATTTCAGATACGCAGTATTTT; cdr3_aa: CANTTGISDTQYF
j_call: TRBJ2-7; clone_size: NA; v_call: TRBV5-1; d_call: TRBD1; cdr3_nt: TGCGCCAGCAGCTTGGATGGGACAGGGGCTCTCGAGCAGTACTTC; cdr3_aa: CASSLDGTGALEQYF
j_call: TRBJ2-1; clone_size: NA; v_call: TRBV11-1; d_call: TRBD1; cdr3_nt: TGTGCCAGCAGCTCCCGGGACAGGTCGTACAATGAGCAGTTCTTC; cdr3_aa: CASSSRDRSYNEQFF
j_call: TRBJ2-6; clone_size: NA; v_call: TRBV2; d_call: NA; cdr3_nt: TGTGCCAGCAGTGCGGGAACTGGGGCCAACGTCCTGACTTTC; cdr3_aa: CASSAGTGANVLTF
j_call: TRBJ2-1; clone_size: once; v_call: TRBV7-9; d_call: NA; cdr3_nt: TGTGCCAGCAGCCCAAAGGGGGGGGAGCAGTTCTTC; cdr3_aa: CASSPKGGEQFF
j_call: TRBJ1-5; clone_size: NA; v_call: TRBV19; d_call: TRBD1; cdr3_nt: TGTGCCAGTAGCAGGGGGACCGGGGGCAATCAGCCCCAGCATTTT; cdr3_aa: CASSRGTGGNQPQHF
j_call: TRBJ2-1; clone_size: NA; v_call: TRBV18; d_call: NA; cdr3_nt: TGTGCCAGCTCACTAAGGAGGGGTCCCAATGAGCAGTTCTTC; cdr3_aa: CASSLRRGPNEQFF
j_call: TRBJ2-1; clone_size: NA; v_call: TRBV2; d_call: NA; cdr3_nt: TGTGCCAGCAGTGCATTAGCGCCTTACAATGAGCAGTTCTTC; cdr3_aa: CASSALAPYNEQFF
j_call: TRBJ2-3; clone_size: NA; v_call: TRBV7-2; d_call: NA; cdr3_nt: TGTGCCAGCAGCGCGACTAGCACAGATACGCAGTATTTT; cdr3_aa: CASSATSTDTQYF
j_call: TRBJ2-3; clone_size: NA; v_call: TRBV14; d_call: NA; cdr3_nt: TGTGCCAGCAGCCAAGCCACGATTAGTTATACAGATACGCAGTATTTT; cdr3_aa: CASSQATISYTDTQYF